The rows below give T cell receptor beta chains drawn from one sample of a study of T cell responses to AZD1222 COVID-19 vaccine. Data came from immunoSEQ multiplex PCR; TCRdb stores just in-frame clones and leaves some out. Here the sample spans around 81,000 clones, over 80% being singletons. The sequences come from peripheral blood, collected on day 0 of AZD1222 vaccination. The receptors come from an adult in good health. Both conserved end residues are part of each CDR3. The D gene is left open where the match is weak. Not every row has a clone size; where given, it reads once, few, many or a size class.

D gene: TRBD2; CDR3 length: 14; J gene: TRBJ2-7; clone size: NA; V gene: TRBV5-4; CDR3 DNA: TGTGCCAGCAGCTCCTCTAGCGGGATAAGGGAGCAGTACTTC; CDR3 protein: CASSSSSGIREQYF
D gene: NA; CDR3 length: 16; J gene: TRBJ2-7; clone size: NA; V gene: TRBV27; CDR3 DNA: TGTGCCAGCAGTTTGGATCTGGTCACCCCAACCTACGAGCAGTACTTC; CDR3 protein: CASSLDLVTPTYEQYF
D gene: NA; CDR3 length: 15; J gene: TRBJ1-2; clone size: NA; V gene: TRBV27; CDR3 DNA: TGTGCCAGCACCCCCGGGGGCAGGGCTAACTATGGCTACACCTTC; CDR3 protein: CASTPGGRANYGYTF
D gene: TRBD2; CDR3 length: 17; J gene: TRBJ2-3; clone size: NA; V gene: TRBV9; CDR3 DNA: TGTGCCAGCAGCGAGGGGACTAGCGGGGACCTCACAGATACGCAGTATTTT; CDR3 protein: CASSEGTSGDLTDTQYF
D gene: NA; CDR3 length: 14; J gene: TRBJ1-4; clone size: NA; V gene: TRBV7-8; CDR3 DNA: TGTGCCAGCAGCCCCATATACCGTAATGAAAAACTGTTTTTT; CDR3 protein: CASSPIYRNEKLFF
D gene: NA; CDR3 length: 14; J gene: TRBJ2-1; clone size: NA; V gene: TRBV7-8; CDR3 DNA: TGTGCCAGCAGTCCGCCCCCGACTTACAATGAGCAGTTCTTC; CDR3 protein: CASSPPPTYNEQFF
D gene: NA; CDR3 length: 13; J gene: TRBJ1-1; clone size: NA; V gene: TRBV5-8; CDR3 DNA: TGTGCCAGCAGCTTTCAGGGGCGTACCGAAGCTTTCTTT; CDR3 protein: CASSFQGRTEAFF
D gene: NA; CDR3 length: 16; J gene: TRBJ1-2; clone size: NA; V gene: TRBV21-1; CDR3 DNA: TGTGCCAGCAGCCCGAAGGACAGGGACGCTAACTATGGCTACACCTTC; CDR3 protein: CASSPKDRDANYGYTF
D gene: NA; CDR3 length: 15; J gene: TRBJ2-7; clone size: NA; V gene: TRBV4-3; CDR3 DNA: TGCGCCAGCAGCCAAGAGGCTAGAGGGACCTACGAGCAGTACTTC; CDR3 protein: CASSQEARGTYEQYF
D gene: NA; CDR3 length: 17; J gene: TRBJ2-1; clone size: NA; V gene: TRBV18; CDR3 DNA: TGTGCCAGCTCACCCACCCGGGACTTGCGTTCCTACAATGAGCAGTTCTTC; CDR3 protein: CASSPTRDLRSYNEQFF
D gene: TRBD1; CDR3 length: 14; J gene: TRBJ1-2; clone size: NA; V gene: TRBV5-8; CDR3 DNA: TGTGCCAGCAGTTTTCGGGACAGAGCCTATGGCTACACCTTC; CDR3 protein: CASSFRDRAYGYTF
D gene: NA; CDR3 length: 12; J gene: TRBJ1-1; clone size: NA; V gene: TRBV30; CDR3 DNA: TGTGCCTGGAGTGTCGGGGGCACTGAAGCTTTCTTT; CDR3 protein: CAWSVGGTEAFF
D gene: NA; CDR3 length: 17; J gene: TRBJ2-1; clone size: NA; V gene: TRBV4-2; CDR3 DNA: TGTGCCAGCAGCCAAGACCAAACCCGGGGCTCTAGGAATGAGCAGTTCTTC; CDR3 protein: CASSQDQTRGSRNEQFF
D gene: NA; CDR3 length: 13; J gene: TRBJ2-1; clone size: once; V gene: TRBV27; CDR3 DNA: TGTGCCAGCAGTTTAAGGCGAGGCAATGAGCAGTTCTTC; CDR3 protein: CASSLRRGNEQFF
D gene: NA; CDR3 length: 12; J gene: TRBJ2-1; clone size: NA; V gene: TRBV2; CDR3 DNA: TGTGCCAGCTTCTTGGGTTACAATGAGCAGTTCTTC; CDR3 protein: CASFLGYNEQFF
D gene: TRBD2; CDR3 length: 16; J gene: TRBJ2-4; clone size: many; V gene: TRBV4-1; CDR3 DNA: TGCGCCAGCAGCGCTGGACTAGCGGGAATTAAAAACATTCAGTACTTC; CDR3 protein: CASSAGLAGIKNIQYF
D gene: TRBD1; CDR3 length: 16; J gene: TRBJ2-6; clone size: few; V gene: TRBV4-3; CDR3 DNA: TGCGCCAGCAGCCAAGAACAGGGGACCGGGGCCAACGTCCTGACTTTC; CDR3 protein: CASSQEQGTGANVLTF
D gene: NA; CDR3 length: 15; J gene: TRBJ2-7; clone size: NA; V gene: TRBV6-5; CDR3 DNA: TGTGCCAGCAGTTACCGGGACTGGGGTAGTGGCGAGCAGTACTTC; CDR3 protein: CASSYRDWGSGEQYF
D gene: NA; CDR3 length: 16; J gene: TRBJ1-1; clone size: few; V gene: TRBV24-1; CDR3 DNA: TGTGCCACCAGTGATTGCACCAGGGTGATGAACACTGAAGCTTTCTTT; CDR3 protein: CATSDCTRVMNTEAFF
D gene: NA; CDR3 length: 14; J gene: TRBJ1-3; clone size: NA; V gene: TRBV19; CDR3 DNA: TGTGCCAGTAGTAGGGGGACGGCAGGAAACACCATATATTTT; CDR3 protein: CASSRGTAGNTIYF
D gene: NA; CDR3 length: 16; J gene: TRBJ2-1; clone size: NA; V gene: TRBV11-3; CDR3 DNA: TGTGCCAGCAGCTTAGAGGGCGATGGTTACTACAATGAGCAGTTCTTC; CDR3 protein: CASSLEGDGYYNEQFF
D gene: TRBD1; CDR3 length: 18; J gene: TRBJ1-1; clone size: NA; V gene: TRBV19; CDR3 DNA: TGTGCCAGTAGTGTTTGGCAGGGGGCCGTTTATGGGGACACTGAAGCTTTCTTT; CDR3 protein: CASSVWQGAVYGDTEAFF
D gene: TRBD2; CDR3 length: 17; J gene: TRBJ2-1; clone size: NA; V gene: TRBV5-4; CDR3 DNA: TGTGCCAGCAGCTTGGATTTGAGCGGGAGCTCCTACAATGAGCAGTTCTTC; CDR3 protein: CASSLDLSGSSYNEQFF
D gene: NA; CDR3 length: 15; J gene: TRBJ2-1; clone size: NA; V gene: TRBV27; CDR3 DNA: TGTGCCAGCAGCGCGCGGCCTTCGGCTGACAATGAGCAGTTCTTC; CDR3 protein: CASSARPSADNEQFF
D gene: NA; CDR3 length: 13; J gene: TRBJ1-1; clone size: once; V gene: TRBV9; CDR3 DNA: TGTGCCAGCAGCGTAGGACCGTACACTGAAGCTTTCTTT; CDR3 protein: CASSVGPYTEAFF
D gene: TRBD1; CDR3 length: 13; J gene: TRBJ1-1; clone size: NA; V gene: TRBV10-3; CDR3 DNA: TGTGCCATCAGTCTACAGGGGGACACTGAAGCTTTCTTT; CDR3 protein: CAISLQGDTEAFF
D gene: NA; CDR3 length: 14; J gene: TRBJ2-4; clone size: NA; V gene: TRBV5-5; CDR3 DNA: TGTGCCAGCAGCTTTAGAAGGGCGGAAAACATTCAGTACTTC; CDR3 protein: CASSFRRAENIQYF
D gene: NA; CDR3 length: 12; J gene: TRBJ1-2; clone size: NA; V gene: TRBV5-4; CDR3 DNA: TGTGCCAGCAGCTTAAGGGGGTATGGCTACACCTTC; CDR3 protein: CASSLRGYGYTF
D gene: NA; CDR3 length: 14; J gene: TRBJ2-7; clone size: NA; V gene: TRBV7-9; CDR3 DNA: TGTGCCAGCACCAAGGGGTGGGGCGCGTACGAGCAGTACTTC; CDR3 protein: CASTKGWGAYEQYF
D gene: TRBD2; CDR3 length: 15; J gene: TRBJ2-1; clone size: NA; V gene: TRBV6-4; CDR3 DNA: TGTGCCAGCAGTGACTCAGCGGGAGCGAACAATGAGCAGTTCTTC; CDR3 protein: CASSDSAGANNEQFF
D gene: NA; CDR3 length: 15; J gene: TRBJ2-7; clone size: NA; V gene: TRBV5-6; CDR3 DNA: TGTGCCAGCAGCTTGGCGAGACAGAGCTCCTACGAGCAGTACTTC; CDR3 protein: CASSLARQSSYEQYF
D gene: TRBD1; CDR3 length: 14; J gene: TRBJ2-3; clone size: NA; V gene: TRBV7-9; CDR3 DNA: TGTGCCAGCAGCCCAAGGACAGGGGAGGGTACGCAGTATTTT; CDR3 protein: CASSPRTGEGTQYF
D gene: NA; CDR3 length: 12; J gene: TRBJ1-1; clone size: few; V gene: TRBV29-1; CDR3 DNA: TGCAGCGTTGTTGAGGTTGGGACTGAAGCTTTCTTT; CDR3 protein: CSVVEVGTEAFF
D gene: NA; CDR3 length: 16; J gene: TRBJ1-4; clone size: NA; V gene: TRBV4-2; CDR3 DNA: TGTGCCAGCAGCCAAGGGGACGGCCGAACTAATGAAAAACTGTTTTTT; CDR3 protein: CASSQGDGRTNEKLFF
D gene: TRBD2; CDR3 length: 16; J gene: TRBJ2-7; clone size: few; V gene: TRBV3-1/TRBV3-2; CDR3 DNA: TGTGCCAGCAGCCCCTCACGAGCGGGGGGGGCCTACGAGCAGTACTTC; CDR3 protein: CASSPSRAGGAYEQYF
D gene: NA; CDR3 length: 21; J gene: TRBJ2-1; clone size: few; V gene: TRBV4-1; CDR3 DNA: TGCGCCAGCAGCCAATATCAGGGAACCCACGGAATTCTACTCCCCCACAATGAGCAGTTCTTC; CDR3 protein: CASSQYQGTHGILLPHNEQFF
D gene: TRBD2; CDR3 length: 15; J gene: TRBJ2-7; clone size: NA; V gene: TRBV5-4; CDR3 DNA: TGTGCCAGCAGCGCTGGGACTAGCGACTCCTACGAGCAGTACTTC; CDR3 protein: CASSAGTSDSYEQYF
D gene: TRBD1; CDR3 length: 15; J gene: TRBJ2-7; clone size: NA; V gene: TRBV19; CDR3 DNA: TGTGCCAGTAGTATCACCGGGACAGGGGGGAACGAGCAGTACTTC; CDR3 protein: CASSITGTGGNEQYF
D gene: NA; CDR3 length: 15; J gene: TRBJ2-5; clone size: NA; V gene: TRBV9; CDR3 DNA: TGTGCCAGCAGCGTAGGAGGTCCAAAGCAAGAGACCCAGTACTTC; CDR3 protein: CASSVGGPKQETQYF
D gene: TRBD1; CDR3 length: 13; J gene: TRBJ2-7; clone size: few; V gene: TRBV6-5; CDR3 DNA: TGTGCCAGCGGAGGACAGGGCCGCTACGAGCAGTACTTC; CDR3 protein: CASGGQGRYEQYF
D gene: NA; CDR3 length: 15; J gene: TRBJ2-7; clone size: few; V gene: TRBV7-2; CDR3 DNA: TGTGCCAGCAGCTTACGACAGGCGATTCTCTACGAGCAGTACTTC; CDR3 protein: CASSLRQAILYEQYF
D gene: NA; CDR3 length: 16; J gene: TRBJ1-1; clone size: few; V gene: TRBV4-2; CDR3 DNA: TGTGCCAGCAGCCAAGATCAGGTCGCAATACGGACTGAAGCTTTCTTT; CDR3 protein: CASSQDQVAIRTEAFF
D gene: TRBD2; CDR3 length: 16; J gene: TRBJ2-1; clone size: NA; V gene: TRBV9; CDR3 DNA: TGTGCCAGCAGCGTAGGGAGACTAGCGGGAGTTGATGAGCAGTTCTTC; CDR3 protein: CASSVGRLAGVDEQFF